This T cell receptor beta chain was sequenced during a study of T cell responses to AZD1222 COVID-19 vaccine (dated by TCRdb to the early 2020s). Describing the broader study: A total of just over 230 trial participants underwent TCR sequencing, of whom around 200 received two doses of AZD1222 and about 25 received two doses of the MenACWY control vaccine. Trial participants were enrolled into age subgroups of 18-55, 56-69 and 70-plus years, which contained 148, 28 and 57 TCR-sequenced participants, respectively. Study-wide findings and limitations: Most participants were white British and females outnumbered males, and the authors suggested that clonal diversity may have been underestimated. Spike-specific TCR breadth and depth rose significantly after two AZD1222 doses compared with day 0 and with MenACWY recipients. The vaccine-associated CD4 TCRs covered the entire spike protein, and the dominant responses fell in regions 160-218 and 743-854. Because no day 14 peak-response samples were available, repertoires were characterized only after the peak T cell response. In the small 56-69-year group, the increase in depth fell short of significance, most likely because of low power. Epitopes outside the regions mutated in the B.1.351 and B.1.1.7 variants were reportedly recognized by nearly half of the unique spike-specific TCRs. Conclusions about previously exposed vaccinees are limited because only five to seven AZD1222 recipients were SARS-CoV-2 seropositive at baseline.

Taken with the paper, the label for time point translates to: about 28 days (+/-7) after the second vaccine dose. Because spike-specific TCR depth and breadth did not differ between the two schedules, AZD1222 recipients who got a second dose at roughly 4 weeks were pooled with those who got a second dose at roughly 12 weeks. Samples from vaccinated people were obtained from the UK trials COV001 and COV002, which included a single-blind randomized controlled phase 2/3 trial of AZD1222 (ChAdOx1 nCoV-19) in healthy adults. Trial participant PBMC samples were collected at day 0 and day 28 after the second dose for TCRbeta chain sequencing. The CDR3 regions of human TCRbeta chains were analyzed by immunosequencing. Per the authors' processing: Repertoire TCRs were matched against a reference library of SARS-CoV-2-specific TCRs generated with the MIRA antigen-specificity platform. Breadth meant the fraction of unique TCRs that were SARS-CoV-2-associated, whereas depth meant the fraction of total T cells that were SARS-CoV-2-associated. Using the MIRA data, each spike-specific TCR was assigned both to the spike region to which the TCR was reactive and to a CD4 or CD8 class. Log10-transformed breadth and depth values were compared by one-way ANOVA with Sidak's multiple comparisons tests. What TCRdb holds here is the immuneACCESS table cut down to in-frame rearrangements. Part of the clones is not present; checked against another copy, under half of the missing clones reflect an unresolved V gene, and the others are unexplained. V and J calls plus clone size are reproduced from that table; the DNA served to infer D and trimming. Present in this sample are roughly 270,000 clones, around 92% of which were seen just once. The ten most abundant clones make up 0.55% of the sample.

In the case of this clone: The target of this receptor is not known. Base qualities are not at hand, and no much larger clone is one base apart.

The receptor comes from an adult who received the AZD1222 COVID-19 vaccine. This specimen was peripheral blood, taken 28 days after the second AZD1222 dose.

The base sequence is TGTGCCAGCAGCCTCAACGGACTAGCGCTTTACGAGCAGTACTTC. It is translated as CASSLNGLALYEQYF. The sequence joins TRBV7-2 to TRBJ2-7, with 9 bases aligning to TRBD2. Clipping removes 5 bases from V and 4 bases from J, with 9 as the unmatched junction base count. The CDR3 contains 15 residues, cysteine and phenylalanine counted. Just the 45-base CDR3 DNA is kept, in frame starting at base 1. The CDR1 and CDR2 encoded by the germline V gene are SGHTA and FQGNSA.